This T cell receptor beta chain was sequenced during a study of control samples from healthy donors and cancer patients. Germline values: CDR1 SGDLS, CDR2 YYNGEE. Trimming took 0 bases from V and 3 from J, leaving 10 bases between them. The CDR3 contains 14 residues. Some clones are missing from TCRdb's copy, which holds only in-frame ones; the method was immunoSEQ multiplex PCR. The sample shows 120,000 to 150,000 clones, more than 85% of them seen only once. This receptor was identified in a man aged 25-45 years in good health. Sequences were obtained from blood. The J gene is TRBJ2-7, the V gene TRBV9; D is perhaps TRBD1 (5 bases). In nucleotides, the CDR3 is TGTGCCAGCAGCGTAGATCAGGACAACTACGAGCAGTACTTC. Protein: CASSVDQDNYEQYF. The entire variable domain, with the rest obtained from reference TRBV9 and TRBJ2-7, is as follows: DSGVTQTPKHLITATGQRVTLRCSPRSGDLSVYWYQQSLDQGLQFLIQYYNGEERAKGNILERFSAQQFPDLHSELNLSSLELGDSALYFCASSVDQDNYEQYFGPGTRLTVT.